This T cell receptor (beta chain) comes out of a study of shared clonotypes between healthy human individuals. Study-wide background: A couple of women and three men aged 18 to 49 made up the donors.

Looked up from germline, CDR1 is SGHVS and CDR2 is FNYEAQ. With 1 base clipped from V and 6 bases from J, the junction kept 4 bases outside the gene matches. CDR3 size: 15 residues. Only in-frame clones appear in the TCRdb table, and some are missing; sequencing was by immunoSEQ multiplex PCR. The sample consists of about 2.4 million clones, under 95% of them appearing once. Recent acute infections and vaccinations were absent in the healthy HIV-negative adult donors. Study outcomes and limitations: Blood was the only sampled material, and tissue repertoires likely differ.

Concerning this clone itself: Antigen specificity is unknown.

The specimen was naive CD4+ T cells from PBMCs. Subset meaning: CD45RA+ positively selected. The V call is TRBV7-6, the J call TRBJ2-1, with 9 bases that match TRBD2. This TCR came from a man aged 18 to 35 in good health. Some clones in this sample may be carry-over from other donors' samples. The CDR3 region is CASSLVASGTNEQFF. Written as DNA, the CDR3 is TGTGCCAGCAGCTTAGTGGCTAGCGGGACCAATGAGCAGTTCTTC.